What follows describes a single T cell receptor beta chain. The CDR3 spans 15 residues. Looked up from germline, CDR1 is SGHAT and CDR2 is FQNNGV. The V segment lost 5 bases and the J segment 1 base; nucleotides outside the gene matches: 7. This sample was included in a study of blood T cell repertoires in COVID-19. For the study at large: The United States, Italy and Spain were the sources of the acute and convalescent COVID-19 samples. PBMCs, B-cell-depleted T cells, or T cells were the source of the cDNA or gDNA that made up the material.

Study processing details: Amplification from reference gene primers served as the basis for estimated nucleated cell counts. Using immunoSEQ multiplex PCR, the repertoire was profiled, and TCRdb retains in-frame clones only, with some absent. V and J calls and clone size are those listed in that table; D and trimming were worked out from the DNA. This sample yields about 44,000 clones, of which about 81% are seen a single time; roughly 47% belongs to the top ten. The sequenced sample was peripheral blood. The receptor was isolated from a human donor in a cohort sampled during active COVID-19. This chain links TRBV11-2 with TRBJ1-1; TRBD1 agrees at 7 bases. The CDR3 DNA reads TGTGCCAGCAGCATTCATGGACAGGCGAACACTGAAGCTTTCTTT. As protein: CASSIHGQANTEAFF.